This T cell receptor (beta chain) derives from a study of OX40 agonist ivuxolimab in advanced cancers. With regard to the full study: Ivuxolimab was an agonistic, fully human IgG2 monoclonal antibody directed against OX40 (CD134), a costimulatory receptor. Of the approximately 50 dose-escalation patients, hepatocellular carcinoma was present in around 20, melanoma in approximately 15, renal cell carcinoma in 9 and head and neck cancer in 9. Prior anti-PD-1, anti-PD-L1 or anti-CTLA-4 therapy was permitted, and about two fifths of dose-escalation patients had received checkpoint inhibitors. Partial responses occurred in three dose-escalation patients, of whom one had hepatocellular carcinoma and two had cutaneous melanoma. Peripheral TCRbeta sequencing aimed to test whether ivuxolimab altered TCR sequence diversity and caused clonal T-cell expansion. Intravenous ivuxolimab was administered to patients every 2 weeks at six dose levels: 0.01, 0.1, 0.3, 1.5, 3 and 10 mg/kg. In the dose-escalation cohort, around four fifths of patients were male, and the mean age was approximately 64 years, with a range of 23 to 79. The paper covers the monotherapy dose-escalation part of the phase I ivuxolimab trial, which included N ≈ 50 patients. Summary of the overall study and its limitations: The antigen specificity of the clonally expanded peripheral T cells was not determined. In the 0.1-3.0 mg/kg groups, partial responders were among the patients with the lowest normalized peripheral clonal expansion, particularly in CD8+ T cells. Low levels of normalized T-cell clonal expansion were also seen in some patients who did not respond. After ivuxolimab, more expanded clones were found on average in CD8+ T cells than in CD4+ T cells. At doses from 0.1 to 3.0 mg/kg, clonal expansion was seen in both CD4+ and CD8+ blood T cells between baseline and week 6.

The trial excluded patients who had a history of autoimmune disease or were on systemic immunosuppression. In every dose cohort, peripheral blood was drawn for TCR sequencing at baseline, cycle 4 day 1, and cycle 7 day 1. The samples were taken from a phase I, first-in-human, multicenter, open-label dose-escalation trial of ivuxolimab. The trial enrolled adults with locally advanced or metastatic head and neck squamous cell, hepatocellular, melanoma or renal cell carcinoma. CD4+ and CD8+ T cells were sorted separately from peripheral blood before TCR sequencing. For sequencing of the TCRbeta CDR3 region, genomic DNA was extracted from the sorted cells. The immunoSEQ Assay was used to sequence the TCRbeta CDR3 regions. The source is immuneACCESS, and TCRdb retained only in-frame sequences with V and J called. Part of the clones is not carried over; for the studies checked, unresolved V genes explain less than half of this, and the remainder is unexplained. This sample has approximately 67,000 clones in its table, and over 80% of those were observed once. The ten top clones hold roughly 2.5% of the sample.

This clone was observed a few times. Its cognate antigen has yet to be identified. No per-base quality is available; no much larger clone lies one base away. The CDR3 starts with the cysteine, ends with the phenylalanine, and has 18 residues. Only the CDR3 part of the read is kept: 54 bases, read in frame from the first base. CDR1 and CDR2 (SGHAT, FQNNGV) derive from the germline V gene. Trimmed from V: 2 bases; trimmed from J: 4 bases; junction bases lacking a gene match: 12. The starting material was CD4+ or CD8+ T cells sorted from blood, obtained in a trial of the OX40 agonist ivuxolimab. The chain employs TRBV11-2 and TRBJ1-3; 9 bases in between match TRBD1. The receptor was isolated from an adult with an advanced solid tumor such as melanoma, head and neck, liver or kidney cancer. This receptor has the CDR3 CASSLTRTGGVRGNTIYF. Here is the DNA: TGTGCCAGCAGCTTAACGCGAACAGGGGGCGTAAGAGGAAACACCATATATTTT.